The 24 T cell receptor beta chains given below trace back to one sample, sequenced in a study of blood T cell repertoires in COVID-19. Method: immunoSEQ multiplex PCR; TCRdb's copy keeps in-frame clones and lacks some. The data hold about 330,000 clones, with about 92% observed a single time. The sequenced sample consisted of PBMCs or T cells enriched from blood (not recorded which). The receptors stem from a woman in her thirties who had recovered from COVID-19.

CDR3 sequence (DNA): TGCGCCAGCAGCCAAGGTCCAGGTTTTAGCACTGAAGCTTTCTTT. It encodes CASSQGPGFSTEAFF. The genes are TRBV4-1 and TRBJ1-1; D remains unclear. CDR1 and CDR2 from the germline V gene are MGHRA and YSYEKL. Trimming shortened V by 1 base and J by 4 bases, and 13 bases separated the two germline ends. CDR3 length equals 15 residues.

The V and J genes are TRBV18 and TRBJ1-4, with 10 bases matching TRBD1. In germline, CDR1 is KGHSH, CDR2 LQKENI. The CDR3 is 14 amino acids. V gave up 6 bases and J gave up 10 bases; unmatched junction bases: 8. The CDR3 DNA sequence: TGTGCCAGCTCTCCGGACAGGGGGTATGGAAAACTGTTTTTT. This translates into CASSPDRGYGKLFF.

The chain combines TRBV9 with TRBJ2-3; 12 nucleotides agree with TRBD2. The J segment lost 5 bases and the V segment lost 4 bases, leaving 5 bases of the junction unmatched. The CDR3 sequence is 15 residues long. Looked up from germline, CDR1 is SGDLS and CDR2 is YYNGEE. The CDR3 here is CASSPRLAGVDTQYF. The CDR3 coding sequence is TGTGCCAGCAGCCCGAGACTAGCGGGAGTAGATACGCAGTATTTT.

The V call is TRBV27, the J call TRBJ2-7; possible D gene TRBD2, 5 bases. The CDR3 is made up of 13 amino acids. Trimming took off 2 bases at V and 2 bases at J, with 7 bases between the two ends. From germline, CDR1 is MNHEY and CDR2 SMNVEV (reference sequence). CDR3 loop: CASSLGLPYEQYF. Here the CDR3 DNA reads TGTGCCAGCAGTTTAGGACTCCCCTACGAGCAGTACTTC.

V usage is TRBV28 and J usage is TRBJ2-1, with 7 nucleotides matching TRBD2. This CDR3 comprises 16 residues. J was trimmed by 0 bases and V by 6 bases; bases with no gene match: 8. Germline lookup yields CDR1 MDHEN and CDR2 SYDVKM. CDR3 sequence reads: CASSPPGGVSYNEQFF. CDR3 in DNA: TGTGCCAGCAGCCCCCCGGGGGGAGTCTCCTACAATGAGCAGTTCTTC.

The CDR3 DNA follows: TGTGCCAGCAGCTTGGACAGGGCATCCGGGGAGCTGTTTTTT. Translation: CASSLDRASGELFF. This chain connects TRBV5-4 to TRBJ2-2; D is perhaps TRBD1 (6 bases). Per the germline V gene, CDR1 is SGHNT and CDR2 is YYREEE (reference sequence). The CDR3 totals 14 residues. The germline V and J ends were trimmed by 0 bases and 6 bases, with 9 bases remaining between them.

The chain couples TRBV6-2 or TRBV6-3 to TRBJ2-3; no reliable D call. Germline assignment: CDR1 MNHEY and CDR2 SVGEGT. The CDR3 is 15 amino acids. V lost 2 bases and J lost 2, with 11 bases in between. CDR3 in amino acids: CASSYPSRVTDTQYF. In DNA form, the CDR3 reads TGTGCCAGCAGTTACCCATCACGGGTCACAGATACGCAGTATTTT.

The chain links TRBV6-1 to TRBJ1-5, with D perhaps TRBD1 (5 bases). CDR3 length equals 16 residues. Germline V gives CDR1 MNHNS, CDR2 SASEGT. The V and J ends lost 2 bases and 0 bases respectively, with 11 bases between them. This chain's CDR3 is CASSERGVYSNQPQHF. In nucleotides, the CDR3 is TGTGCCAGCAGTGAACGGGGGGTGTATAGCAATCAGCCCCAGCATTTT.

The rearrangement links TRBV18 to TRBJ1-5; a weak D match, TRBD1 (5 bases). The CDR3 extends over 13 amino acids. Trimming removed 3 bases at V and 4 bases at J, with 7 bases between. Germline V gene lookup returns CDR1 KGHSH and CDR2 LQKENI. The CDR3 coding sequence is TGTGCCAGCTCACCGGACATGAATCAGCCCCAGCATTTT. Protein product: CASSPDMNQPQHF. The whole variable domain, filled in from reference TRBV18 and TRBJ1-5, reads NAGVMQNPRHLVRRRGQEARLRCSPMKGHSHVYWYRQLPEEGLKFMVYLQKENIIDESGMPKERFSAEFPKEGPSILRIQQVVRGDSAAYFCASSPDMNQPQHFGDGTRLSIL.

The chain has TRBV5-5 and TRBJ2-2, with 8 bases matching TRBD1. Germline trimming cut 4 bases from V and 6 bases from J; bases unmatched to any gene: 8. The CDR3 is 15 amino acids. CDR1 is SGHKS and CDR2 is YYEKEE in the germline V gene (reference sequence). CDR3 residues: CASSGQDRVAGELFF. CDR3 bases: TGTGCCAGCAGCGGGCAGGACAGGGTGGCCGGGGAGCTGTTTTTT.

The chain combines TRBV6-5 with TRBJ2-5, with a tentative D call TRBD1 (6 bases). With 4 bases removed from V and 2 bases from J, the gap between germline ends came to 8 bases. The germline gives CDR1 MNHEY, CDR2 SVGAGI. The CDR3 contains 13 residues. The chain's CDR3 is CASSWGQQETQYF. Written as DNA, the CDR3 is TGTGCCAGCAGTTGGGGGCAGCAAGAGACCCAGTACTTC.

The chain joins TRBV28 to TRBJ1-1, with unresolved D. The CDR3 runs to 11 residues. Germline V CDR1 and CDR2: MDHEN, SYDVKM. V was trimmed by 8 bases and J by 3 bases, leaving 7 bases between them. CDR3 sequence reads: CASGGYTEAFF. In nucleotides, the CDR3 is TGTGCCAGCGGCGGGTACACTGAAGCTTTCTTT.

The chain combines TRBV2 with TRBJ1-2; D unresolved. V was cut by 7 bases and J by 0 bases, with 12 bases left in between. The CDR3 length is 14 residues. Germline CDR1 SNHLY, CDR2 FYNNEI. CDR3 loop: CASKLDTSNYGYTF. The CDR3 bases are TGTGCCAGCAAATTAGACACATCTAACTATGGCTACACCTTC.

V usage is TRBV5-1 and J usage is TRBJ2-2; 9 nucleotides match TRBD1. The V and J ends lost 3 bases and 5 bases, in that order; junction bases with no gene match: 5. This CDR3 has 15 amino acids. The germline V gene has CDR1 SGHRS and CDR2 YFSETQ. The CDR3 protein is CASSWGTGNTGELFF. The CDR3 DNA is TGCGCCAGCAGCTGGGGGACAGGGAATACCGGGGAGCTGTTTTTT.

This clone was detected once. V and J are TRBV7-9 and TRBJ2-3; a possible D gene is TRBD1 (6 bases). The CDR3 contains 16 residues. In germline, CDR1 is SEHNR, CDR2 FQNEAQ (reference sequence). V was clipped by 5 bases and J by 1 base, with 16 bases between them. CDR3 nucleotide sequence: TGTGCCAGCAGCGGAACAGGGACCGTCGGCACAGATACGCAGTATTTT. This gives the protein CASSGTGTVGTDTQYF.

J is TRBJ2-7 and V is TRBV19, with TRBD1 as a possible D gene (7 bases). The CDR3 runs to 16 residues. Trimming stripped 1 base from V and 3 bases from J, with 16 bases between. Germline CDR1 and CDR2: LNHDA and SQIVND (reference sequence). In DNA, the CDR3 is TGTGCCAGTAGTATAGGTGGAGGGGGCGGCCACTACGAGCAGTACTTC. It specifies CASSIGGGGGHYEQYF.

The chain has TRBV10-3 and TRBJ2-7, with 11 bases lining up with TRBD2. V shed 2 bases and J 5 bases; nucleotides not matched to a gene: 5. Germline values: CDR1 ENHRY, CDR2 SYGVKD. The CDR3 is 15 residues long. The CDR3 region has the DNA TGTGCCATCAGTGAGACTGGGACTAGCGGCGACGAGCAGTACTTC. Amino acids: CAISETGTSGDEQYF.

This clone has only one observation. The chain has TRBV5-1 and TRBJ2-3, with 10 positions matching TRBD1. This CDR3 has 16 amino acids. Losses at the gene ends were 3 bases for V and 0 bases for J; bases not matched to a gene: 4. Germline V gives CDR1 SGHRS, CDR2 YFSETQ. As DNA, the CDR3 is TGCGCCAGCAGCTCCACGGGACAGGGGAGCACAGATACGCAGTATTTT. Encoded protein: CASSSTGQGSTDTQYF.

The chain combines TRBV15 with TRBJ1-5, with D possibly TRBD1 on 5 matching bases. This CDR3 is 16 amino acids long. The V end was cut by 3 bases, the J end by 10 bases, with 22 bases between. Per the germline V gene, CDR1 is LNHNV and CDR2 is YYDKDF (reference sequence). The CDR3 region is CATSRDKHPGASPQHF. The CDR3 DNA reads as TGTGCCACCAGCAGGGACAAGCACCCGGGTGCGAGTCCCCAGCATTTT.

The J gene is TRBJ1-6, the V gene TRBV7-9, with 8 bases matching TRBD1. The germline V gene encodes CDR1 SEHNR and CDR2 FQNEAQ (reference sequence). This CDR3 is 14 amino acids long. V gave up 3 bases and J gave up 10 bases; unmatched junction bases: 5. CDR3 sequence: CASSLDRVGSPLHF. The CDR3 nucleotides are TGTGCCAGCAGCTTGGACAGGGTTGGATCACCCCTCCACTTT.

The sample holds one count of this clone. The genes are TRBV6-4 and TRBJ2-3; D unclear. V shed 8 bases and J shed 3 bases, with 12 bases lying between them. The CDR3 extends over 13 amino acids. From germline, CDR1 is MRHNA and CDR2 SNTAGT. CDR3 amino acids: CASAFLETDTQYF. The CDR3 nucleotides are TGTGCCAGCGCGTTTCTAGAAACAGATACGCAGTATTTT.

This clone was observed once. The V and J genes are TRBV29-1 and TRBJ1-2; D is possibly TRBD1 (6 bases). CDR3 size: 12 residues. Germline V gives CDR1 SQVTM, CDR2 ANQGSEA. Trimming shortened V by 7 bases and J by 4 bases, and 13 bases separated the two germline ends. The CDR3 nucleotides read TGCAGCGCTGAGGACAGAACCTATGGCTACACCTTC. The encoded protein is CSAEDRTYGYTF.

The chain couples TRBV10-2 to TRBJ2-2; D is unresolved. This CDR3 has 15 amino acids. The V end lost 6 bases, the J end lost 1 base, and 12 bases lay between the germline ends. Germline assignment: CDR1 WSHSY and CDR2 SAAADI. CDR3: CASSPSWLNTGELFF. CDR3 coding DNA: TGCGCCAGCAGCCCGTCGTGGCTGAACACCGGGGAGCTGTTTTTT.

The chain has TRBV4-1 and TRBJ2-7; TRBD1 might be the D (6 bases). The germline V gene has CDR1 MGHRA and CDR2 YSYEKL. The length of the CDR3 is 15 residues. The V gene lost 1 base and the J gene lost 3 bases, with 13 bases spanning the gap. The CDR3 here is CASSQVGRGNYEQYF. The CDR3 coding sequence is TGCGCCAGCAGCCAAGTGGGCAGGGGAAACTACGAGCAGTACTTC.